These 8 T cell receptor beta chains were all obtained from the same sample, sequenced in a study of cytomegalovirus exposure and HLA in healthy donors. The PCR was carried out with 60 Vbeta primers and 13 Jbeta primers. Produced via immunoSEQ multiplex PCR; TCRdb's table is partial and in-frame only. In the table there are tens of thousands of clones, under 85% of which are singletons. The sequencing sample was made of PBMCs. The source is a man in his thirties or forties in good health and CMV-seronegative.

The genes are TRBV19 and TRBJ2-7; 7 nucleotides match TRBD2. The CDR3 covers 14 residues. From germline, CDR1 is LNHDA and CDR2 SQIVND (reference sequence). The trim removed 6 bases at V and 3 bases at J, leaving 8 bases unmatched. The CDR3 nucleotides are TGTGCCAGTAGCCACCGGACTAGAGACTACGAGCAGTACTTC. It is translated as CASSHRTRDYEQYF.

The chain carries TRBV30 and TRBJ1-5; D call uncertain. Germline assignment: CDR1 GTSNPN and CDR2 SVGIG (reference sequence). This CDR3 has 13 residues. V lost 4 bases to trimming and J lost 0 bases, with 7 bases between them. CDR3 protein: CAWNPDSNQPQHF. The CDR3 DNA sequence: TGTGCCTGGAACCCAGATAGCAATCAGCCCCAGCATTTT.

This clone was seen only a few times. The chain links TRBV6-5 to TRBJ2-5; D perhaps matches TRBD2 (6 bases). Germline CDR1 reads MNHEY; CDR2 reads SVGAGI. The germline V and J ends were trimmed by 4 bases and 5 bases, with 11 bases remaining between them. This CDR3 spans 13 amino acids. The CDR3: CASSSPGRETQYF. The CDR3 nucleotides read TGTGCCAGCAGTTCTCCGGGGAGGGAGACCCAGTACTTC.

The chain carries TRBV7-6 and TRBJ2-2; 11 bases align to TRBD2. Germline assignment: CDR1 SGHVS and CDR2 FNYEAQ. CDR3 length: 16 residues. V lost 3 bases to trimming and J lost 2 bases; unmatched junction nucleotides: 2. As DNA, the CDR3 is TGTGCCAGCAGCTTTAGCGGGGGGGTCAACACCGGGGAGCTGTTTTTT. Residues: CASSFSGGVNTGELFF.

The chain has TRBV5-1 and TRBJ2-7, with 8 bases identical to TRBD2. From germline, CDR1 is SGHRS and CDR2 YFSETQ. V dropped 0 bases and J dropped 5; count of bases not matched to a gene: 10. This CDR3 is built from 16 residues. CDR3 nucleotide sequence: TGCGCCAGCAGCTTGGCCGGGGGGGCGCAGGCCGACGAGCAGTACTTC. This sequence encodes CASSLAGGAQADEQYF.

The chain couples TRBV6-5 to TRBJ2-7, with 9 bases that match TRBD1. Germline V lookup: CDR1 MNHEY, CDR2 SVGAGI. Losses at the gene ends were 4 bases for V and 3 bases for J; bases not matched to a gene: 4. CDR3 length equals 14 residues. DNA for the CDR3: TGTGCCAGCAGTTCGCAGGGACAGGGCTACGAGCAGTACTTC. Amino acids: CASSSQGQGYEQYF.

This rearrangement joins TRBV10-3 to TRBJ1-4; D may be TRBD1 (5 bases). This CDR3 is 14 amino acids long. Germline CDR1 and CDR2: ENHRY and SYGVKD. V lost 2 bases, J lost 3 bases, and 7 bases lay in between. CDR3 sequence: CAISEDSSNEKLFF. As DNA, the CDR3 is TGTGCCATCAGTGAGGACAGCTCTAATGAAAAACTGTTTTTT.

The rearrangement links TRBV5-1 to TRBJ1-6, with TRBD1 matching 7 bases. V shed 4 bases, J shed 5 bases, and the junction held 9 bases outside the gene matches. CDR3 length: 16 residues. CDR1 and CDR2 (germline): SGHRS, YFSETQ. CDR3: CASSDTGTEDNSPLHF. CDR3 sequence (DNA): TGCGCCAGCAGCGATACCGGGACAGAGGATAATTCACCCCTCCACTTT.